The subject of this entry is one TCR beta chain. This may arise from a read error, as a much more abundant clone is one base away. MiXCR was run by TCRdb on the 5' RACE reads, yielding one entry per CDR3 protein. Seen here are 550,000 to 700,000 distinct CDR3 sequences, approximately 22% observed once, and the top ten hold more than 4%. These data are taken from a study of identical twins. The CDR3 length is 14 residues. CDR1 is MNHEY and CDR2 is SVGEGT in the germline V gene. V was trimmed by 7 bases and J by 4 bases, leaving 14 bases between them. These same records also appear under a second study, on T cells expressing NK-cell markers. That paper adds: In four donors, dominant clonotypes made up roughly 28.3-65% of CD3+CD56-NKG2C+ cells.

The TCR originated in a woman in her late teens or twenties in good health. The V call is TRBV6-2 or TRBV6-3, the J call TRBJ2-1; D possibly corresponds to TRBD1 (6 bases). Sequenced material: PBMCs. The CDR3 sequence: CASTGPDSYNEQFF. The CDR3 DNA reads as TGTGCCAGCACTGGCCCGGACAGTTACAATGAGCAGTTCTTC.